This T cell receptor beta chain was observed in a study of blood T cells in healthy people across ages (dated by TCRdb to between 2014 and 2017). Turning to the overall study: In model experiments, roughly one uniquely barcoded TCR beta cDNA molecule per two T cells was captured by template switching. Using deep sequencing normalized with unique cDNA molecular identifiers, the study measured how TCR beta repertoire diversity changes with age. The donors were divided into four age groups: young (average around 17 years), middle-aged (under 40), aged (approximately 62) and long-lived (around 87). To avoid experimental bias, donors of different ages were spread randomly across the sequencing lanes. Using the same blood draw, the study looked at two additional independent replicas of 1 million unique cDNA reads for two donors, one aged 18 to 29 and the other aged 80 or older. General study outcomes and caveats: The long-lived group showed more naive CD4+ T cells, fewer expanded clones and increased TCR diversity than the aged group, suggesting age selection. Observed TCR beta diversity per million T cells fell roughly linearly with age, and a significant reduction was already apparent by age roughly 40. Because the CMV infection status of the donors was unknown, age-related changes in expanded clonotypes may potentially have been confounded. Estimates of total diversity based on one million sequenced T cells were regarded as lower bounds and as underestimates. Because profiling used bulk unsorted PBMCs, naive and antigen-experienced compartments could not be compared conclusively. A strong correlation was found between observed TCR beta diversity and the percentage of naive T cells measured by flow cytometry.

Libraries were built with 5' RACE. Instrument on record: Illumina HiSeq 2500. A second PCR of about 6 to 12 cycles was run with a J-beta primer mix and a sample-barcoded 5' primer. A template-switch 5' adaptor carrying 12 random nucleotides introduced a unique molecular identifier onto each TCR beta cDNA molecule. At least 2.5 million CDR3-containing paired-end reads were obtained from each sample. First-strand cDNA synthesis was performed from all RNA using the Mint cDNA synthesis kit, with priming by a TRBC-specific oligonucleotide. After uracil-DNA glycosylase treatment, a first 18-cycle PCR used universal primers M1SS and BC2_uni_R on all cDNA. Under the source paper's analysis protocol: Each sample was normalized by randomly selecting 1 million high-quality reads, each carrying a distinct molecular identifier. Reads sharing molecular identifiers were discarded rather than binned into consensus sequences. CDR3 identification, clonotype clustering and error correction used MiTCR with a Q25 quality threshold and the strictest error-elimination algorithm. Lower-bound total TCR beta diversity was estimated with a nonparametric unseen species model using Euler transformation. TCRdb ran its own pipeline on the public reads, namely fastp trimming at Q25 and MiXCR clone calling, and kept in-frame beta chains. CDR3 protein sequences are deduplicated, and each keeps its most common genes and DNA. Clone size and V and J calls follow TCRdb, not the original study. Across this sample there are about 1.7 million distinct CDR3 sequences, with roughly 27% seen only once. The top ten clonotypes cover over 7% of the sample.

The donors were roughly 38 Caucasian individuals from Russia, aged about 6 to 100 years, who were systemically healthy. Around 10 milliliters of peripheral blood were drawn from each donor into EDTA-treated Vacutainer tubes. Ficoll-Paque density-gradient centrifugation was used to isolate PBMCs, with at least 6.5 million per sample. Total RNA, at least 6 micrograms per sample, was extracted from PBMCs with Trizol reagent. For every donor, flow cytometry on a PBMC aliquot measured the percentage of naive CD45RAhigh/CD27high T cells. This clonotype was recorded at least ten times. What this receptor recognizes is not known. Per-base quality was not reported, and no clone a single base away is much larger than it. The sequencing input was blood. The source is a woman aged 30 to 39 in good health.

This receptor carries the CDR3 CASSPGLGTQYF. The DNA sequence follows: TGTGCCAGCAGTCCGGGACTAGGTACCCAGTACTTC. The sequence is built from TRBV28 and TRBJ2-5, with 8 bases matching TRBD2. Unmatched junction bases come to 4, with V trimmed by 5 bases and J by 8 bases. CDR1 and CDR2 (MDHEN, SYDVKM) derive from the germline V gene. From cysteine to phenylalanine, the CDR3 is 12 amino acids long. Left in the record is the CDR3 DNA by itself, 36 bases read in frame from the first base.